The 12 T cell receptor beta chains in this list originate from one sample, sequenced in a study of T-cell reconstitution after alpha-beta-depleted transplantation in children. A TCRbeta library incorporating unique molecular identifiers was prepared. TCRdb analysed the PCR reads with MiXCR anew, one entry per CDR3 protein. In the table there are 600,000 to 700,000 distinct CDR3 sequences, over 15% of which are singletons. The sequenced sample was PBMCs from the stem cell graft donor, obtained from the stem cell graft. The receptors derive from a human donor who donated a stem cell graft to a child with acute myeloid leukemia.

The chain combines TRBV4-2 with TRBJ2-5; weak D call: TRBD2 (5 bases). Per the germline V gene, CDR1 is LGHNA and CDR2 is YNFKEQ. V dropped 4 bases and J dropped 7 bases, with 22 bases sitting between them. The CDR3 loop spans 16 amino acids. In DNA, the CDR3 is TGTGCCAGCAGCCCCCCTAGGGATTACGAGGGAGCGACCCAGTACTTC. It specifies CASSPPRDYEGATQYF.

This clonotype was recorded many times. Here the CDR3 DNA reads TGCAGTGCGCTTAGGGGGCCTAGGGCTTTCTTT. It yields the protein CSALRGPRAFF. The genes are TRBV20-1 and TRBJ1-1; 7 bases match TRBD1. The CDR3 totals 11 residues. CDR1 DFQATT and CDR2 SNEGSKA come from the germline V gene (reference sequence). The trim removed 6 bases at V and 11 bases at J, leaving 9 bases unmatched.

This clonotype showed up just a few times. Here the CDR3 DNA reads TGTGCCAGCAGCTATCCAGGGCGAACGGACAATGAGCAGTTCTTC. Translated, it gives CASSYPGRTDNEQFF. The genes are TRBV13 and TRBJ2-1; D is perhaps TRBD1 (5 bases). Trimming took 4 bases from V and 5 from J, leaving 15 bases between them. This CDR3 is 15 amino acids long. CDR1 is PRHDT and CDR2 is FYEKMQ in the germline V gene (reference sequence). The full variable domain, in which reference TRBV13 and TRBJ2-1 provide the parts outside the CDR3, is AAGVIQSPRHLIKEKRETATLKCYPIPRHDTVYWYQQGPGQDPQFLISFYEKMQSDKGSIPDRFSAQQFSDYHSELNMSSLELGDSALYFCASSYPGRTDNEQFFGPGTRLTVL.

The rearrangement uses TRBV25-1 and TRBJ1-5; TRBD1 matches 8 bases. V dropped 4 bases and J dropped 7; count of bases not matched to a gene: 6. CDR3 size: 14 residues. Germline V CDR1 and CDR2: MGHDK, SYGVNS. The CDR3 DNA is TGTGCCAGCAGTGGGACAGGGAGGGAACAGCCCCAGCATTTT. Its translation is CASSGTGREQPQHF.

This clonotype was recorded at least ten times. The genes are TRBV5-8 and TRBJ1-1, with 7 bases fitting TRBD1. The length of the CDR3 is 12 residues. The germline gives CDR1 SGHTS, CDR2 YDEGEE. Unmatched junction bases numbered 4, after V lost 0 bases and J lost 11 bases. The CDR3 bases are TGTGCCAGCAGCTTGGTCAGGGGGAGTGCTTTCTTT. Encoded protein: CASSLVRGSAFF.

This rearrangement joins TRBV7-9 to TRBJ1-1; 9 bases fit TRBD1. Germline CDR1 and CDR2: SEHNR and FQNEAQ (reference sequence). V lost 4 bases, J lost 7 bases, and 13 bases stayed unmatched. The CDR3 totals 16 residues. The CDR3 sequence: CASSSATGGAKGEAFF. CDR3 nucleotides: TGTGCCAGCAGCTCCGCTACAGGGGGCGCCAAAGGTGAAGCTTTCTTT. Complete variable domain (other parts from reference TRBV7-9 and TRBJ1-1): DTGVSQNPRHKITKRGQNVTFRCDPISEHNRLYWYRQTLGQGPEFLTYFQNEAQLEKSRLLSDRFSAERPKGSFSTLEIQRTEQGDSAMYLCASSSATGGAKGEAFFGQGTRLTVV.

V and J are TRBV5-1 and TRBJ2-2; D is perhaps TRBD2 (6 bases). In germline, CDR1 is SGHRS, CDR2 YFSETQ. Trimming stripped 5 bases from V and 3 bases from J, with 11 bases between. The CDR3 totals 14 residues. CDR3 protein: CASSGLTHTGELFF. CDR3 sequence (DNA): TGCGCCAGCAGTGGACTAACTCACACCGGGGAGCTGTTTTTT.

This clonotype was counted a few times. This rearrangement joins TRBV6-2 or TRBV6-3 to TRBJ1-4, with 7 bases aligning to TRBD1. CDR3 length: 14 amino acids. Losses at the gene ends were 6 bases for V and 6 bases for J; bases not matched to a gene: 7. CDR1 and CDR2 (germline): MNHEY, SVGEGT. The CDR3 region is CASRPGQPYEKLFF. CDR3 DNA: TGTGCCAGCAGGCCGGGACAGCCTTATGAAAAACTGTTTTTT.

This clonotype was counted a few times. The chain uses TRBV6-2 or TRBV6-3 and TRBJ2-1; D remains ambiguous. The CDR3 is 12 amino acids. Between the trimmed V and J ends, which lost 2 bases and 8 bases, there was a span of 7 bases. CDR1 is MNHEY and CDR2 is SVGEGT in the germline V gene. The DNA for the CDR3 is TGTGCCAGCAGTTACCTGTCCGATGAGCAGTTCTTC. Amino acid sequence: CASSYLSDEQFF.

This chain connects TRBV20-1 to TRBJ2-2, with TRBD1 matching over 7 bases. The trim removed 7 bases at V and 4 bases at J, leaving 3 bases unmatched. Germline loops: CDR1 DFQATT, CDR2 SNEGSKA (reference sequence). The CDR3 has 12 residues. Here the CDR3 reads CSGDRVTGELFF. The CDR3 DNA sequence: TGCAGTGGCGACAGGGTCACCGGGGAGCTGTTTTTT.

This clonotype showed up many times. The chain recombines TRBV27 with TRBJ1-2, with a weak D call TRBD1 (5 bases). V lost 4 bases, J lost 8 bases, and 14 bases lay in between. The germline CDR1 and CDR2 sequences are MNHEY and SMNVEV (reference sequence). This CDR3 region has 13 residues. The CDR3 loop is CASSSPGTNGYTF. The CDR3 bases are TGTGCCAGCAGTTCCCCCGGGACGAACGGCTACACCTTC.

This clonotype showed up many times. The CDR3 DNA follows: TGCAGCGTTCGGACAGGGGCCCGCTCCTACAATGAGCAGTTCTTC. Its translation is CSVRTGARSYNEQFF. The genes are TRBV29-1 and TRBJ2-1, with 9 bases that match TRBD1. The length of the CDR3 is 15 residues. With 5 bases clipped from V and 0 bases from J, the junction kept 5 bases outside the gene matches. Germline V lookup: CDR1 SQVTM, CDR2 ANQGSEA.